The next 3 T cell receptor beta chains were all read from a single sample in a study of a mutant IDH1 vaccine in newly diagnosed glioma. No cognate antigen is known for these TCRs. Described time point: week 11, during vaccination. Every vaccine dose comprised 300 ug of mutant IDH1 20-mer peptide plus topical imiquimod. Produced via immunoSEQ multiplex PCR; TCRdb's table is partial and in-frame only. The data hold about 120,000 clones, with around 80% observed a single time. The sequencing used PBMCs, collected from a glioma patient whose treatment included an IDH1 peptide vaccine. The receptors originated from a middle-aged man with glioma.

The chain recombines TRBV4-2 with TRBJ2-5; TRBD2 matches at 13 bases. The CDR3 length is 16 residues. Germline trimming cut 4 bases from V and 1 base from J; bases unmatched to any gene: 3. Germline CDR1 is LGHNA and CDR2 is YNFKEQ. The CDR3 region is CASSPGTSGAQETQYF. The CDR3 DNA sequence: TGTGCCAGCAGCCCGGGGACTAGCGGGGCCCAAGAGACCCAGTACTTC.

This clone was recorded a few times. The chain combines TRBV5-1 with TRBJ1-6; D gene ambiguous. The germline V gene encodes CDR1 SGHRS and CDR2 YFSETQ. There are 15 residues in the CDR3. V gave up 0 bases and J gave up 8 bases, with 12 bases separating them. The chain's CDR3 is CASSLVWGRHSPLHF. In nucleotides, the CDR3 is TGCGCCAGCAGCTTGGTTTGGGGTAGGCATTCACCCCTCCACTTT. The variable domain in full, with the rest retrieved from reference TRBV5-1 and TRBJ1-6, is KAGVTQTPRYLIKTRGQQVTLSCSPISGHRSVSWYQQTPGQGLQFLFEYFSETQRNKGNFPGRFSGRQFSNSRSEMNVSTLELGDSALYLCASSLVWGRHSPLHFGNGTRLTVT.

This rearrangement joins TRBV11-2 to TRBJ1-3, with D perhaps TRBD1 (6 bases). The germline V gene encodes CDR1 SGHAT and CDR2 FQNNGV. CDR3 length: 15 residues. V lost 0 bases, J lost 4 bases, and 10 bases lay in between. The CDR3: CASSLDQGYGNTIYF. CDR3 DNA: TGTGCCAGCAGCTTAGACCAGGGGTACGGAAACACCATATATTTT.